These 10 T cell receptor beta chains share one sample of origin, sequenced in a study of T cell repertoires in cytomegalovirus infection. MiXCR was run by TCRdb on the reads, yielding one entry per CDR3 protein. The table has 400,000 to 600,000 distinct CDR3 sequences, under 55% seen once. These receptors have no known antigen. The sample was cultured PBMCs, taken from culture after CMV antigen stimulation. The receptors come from a human donor in good health (CMV status not recorded). Some clones in this sample may be carry-over from other donors' samples.

The chain combines TRBV6-5 with TRBJ2-3; TRBD2 matches at 7 bases. V shed 5 bases, J shed 2 bases, and the junction held 10 bases outside the gene matches. Germline assignment: CDR1 MNHEY and CDR2 SVGAGI. CDR3 length: 16 amino acids. DNA for the CDR3: TGTGCCAGCAGTCAACTAAAGCGGGACCTCACAGATACGCAGTATTTT. Protein: CASSQLKRDLTDTQYF.

As DNA, the CDR3 is TGTGCCCCCCTCACGAACACTGAAGCTTTCTTT. Amino acids: CAPLTNTEAFF. This chain connects TRBV6-2 or TRBV6-3 to TRBJ1-1, with unresolved D. V lost 11 bases and J 1 base, leaving 8 bases between the germline ends. Per germline, CDR1 MNHEY and CDR2 SVGEGT. The CDR3 totals 11 residues.

The DNA of the CDR3 is TGTGCCAGCAGTTTATTCGAGGGGAACTATGGCTACACCTTC. It codes for CASSLFEGNYGYTF. This sequence joins TRBV12-3 or TRBV12-4 and TRBJ1-2; D possibly corresponds to TRBD1 (5 bases). The CDR3 has 14 residues. V lost 2 bases to trimming and J lost 2 bases, with 9 bases between them.

As DNA, the CDR3 is TGTGCCAGCAGTTACTCGACAGAGCAGTACTTC. Translating gives CASSYSTEQYF. This chain uses TRBV6-2 or TRBV6-3 with TRBJ2-7; D unresolved. The V gene lost 0 bases and the J gene lost 7 bases, with 4 bases spanning the gap. CDR3 length: 11 amino acids. Germline-derived CDR1 and CDR2 are MNHEY and SVGEGT.

This clonotype turned up a few times. The V and J genes are TRBV20-1 and TRBJ1-1; the match to TRBD1 covers 8 bases. CDR1 is DFQATT, CDR2 SNEGSKA, per germline (reference sequence). The ends lost 5 bases at V and 1 base at J; junction bases unmatched: 6. The CDR3 is made up of 14 amino acids. The CDR3 region is CSAPDRGKNTEAFF. DNA of the CDR3: TGCAGTGCTCCTGACAGGGGTAAGAACACTGAAGCTTTCTTT.

This clonotype was seen more than once but under ten times. The chain recombines TRBV7-9 with TRBJ2-3; D ambiguous. V was cut by 2 bases and J by 0 bases, with 12 bases left in between. The CDR3 is 16 amino acids. Per germline, CDR1 SEHNR and CDR2 FQNEAQ (reference sequence). The CDR3 region is CASSLQDGPSTDTQYF. In DNA, the CDR3 is TGTGCCAGCAGCTTACAGGACGGCCCGAGCACAGATACGCAGTATTTT.

The table lists this clonotype with a few counts. This chain links TRBV12-3 or TRBV12-4 with TRBJ2-5, with 12 bases fitting TRBD2. The trim removed 6 bases at V and 9 bases at J, leaving 17 bases unmatched. The CDR3 contains 17 residues. CDR3 residues: CASRATSGGPWGAAQYF. In DNA form, the CDR3 reads TGTGCCAGCAGAGCCACTAGCGGGGGGCCGTGGGGGGCGGCCCAGTACTTC.

The V gene is TRBV28, the J gene TRBJ1-1; possible D gene TRBD1, 5 bases. The CDR3 spans 12 residues. The V gene lost 6 bases and the J gene lost 6 bases, with 11 bases spanning the gap. Looked up from germline, CDR1 is MDHEN and CDR2 is SYDVKM. CDR3 nucleotides: TGTGCCAGCAGCGGGACCGCCCCTGAAGCTTTCTTT. It specifies CASSGTAPEAFF. Variable domain in full (rest from reference TRBV28 and TRBJ1-1): DVKVTQSSRYLVKRTGEKVFLECVQDMDHENMFWYRQDPGLGLRLIYFSYDVKMKEKGDIPEGYSVSREKKERFSLILESASTNQTSMYLCASSGTAPEAFFGQGTRLTVV.

This clonotype was recorded at least ten times. The V and J genes are TRBV7-2 and TRBJ2-3; 10 nucleotides agree with TRBD2. The V and J ends lost 4 bases and 0 bases, in that order; junction bases with no gene match: 7. The V gene's germline CDR1 is SGHTA and CDR2 FQGNSA. The CDR3 consists of 17 residues. The DNA for the CDR3 is TGTGCCAGCAGCTCCCGACTAGCGGGCCTTAGCACAGATACGCAGTATTTT. Its protein product is CASSSRLAGLSTDTQYF.

The V gene is TRBV6-1, the J gene TRBJ1-1, with 9 positions matching TRBD1. Germline V gene lookup returns CDR1 MNHNS and CDR2 SASEGT. The CDR3 contains 15 residues. The V and J ends lost 2 bases and 4 bases, in that order; junction bases with no gene match: 5. This CDR3 is CASSEIQGAFTEAFF. In DNA, the CDR3 is TGTGCCAGCAGTGAAATACAGGGGGCGTTCACTGAAGCTTTCTTT.